These 30 T cell receptor beta chains originate from one sample sequenced in a study of control samples from healthy donors and cancer patients. Measured with immunoSEQ multiplex PCR; TCRdb has only the in-frame clones, and not every one. Of about 220,000 clones listed, about 93% were seen once; the top ten hold about 1.4%. The sample consisted of blood. These receptors were obtained from a man over 45 in good health.

V usage is TRBV29-1 and J usage is TRBJ2-7; 11 bases line up with TRBD2. J lost 7 bases, V lost 7 bases, and 6 bases had no gene match. Germline assignment: CDR1 SQVTM and CDR2 ANQGSEA. This CDR3 is 12 amino acids long. The DNA of the CDR3 is TGCAGCGCCTTACTAGCGGGGGATGAGCAGTACGTC. Translation: CSALLAGDEQYV.

For this clone: Within the sample, other DNA sequences also encode this same CDR3. This chain connects TRBV5-1 to TRBJ2-5; no firm D call. Germline lookup yields CDR1 SGHRS and CDR2 YFSETQ. With 2 bases removed from V and 3 bases from J, the gap between germline ends came to 2 bases. CDR3 length equals 11 residues. CDR3 amino acids: CASSFEETQYF. CDR3 nucleotide sequence: TGCGCCAGCAGCTTTGAAGAGACCCAGTACTTC. Supplemented by reference TRBV5-1 and TRBJ2-5, the full variable domain reads KAGVTQTPRYLIKTRGQQVTLSCSPISGHRSVSWYQQTPGQGLQFLFEYFSETQRNKGNFPGRFSGRQFSNSRSEMNVSTLELGDSALYLCASSFEETQYFGPGTRLLVL.

A single count supports this clone. The V call is TRBV5-1, the J call TRBJ1-6; the D gene is possibly TRBD1 (6 bases). Trimming removed 3 bases from V and 5 bases from J, with 15 bases in between. Germline V gene lookup returns CDR1 SGHRS and CDR2 YFSETQ. This CDR3 comprises 16 residues. This CDR3 is CASSWTGGGHNSPLHF. Written as DNA, the CDR3 is TGCGCCAGCAGCTGGACGGGAGGGGGACATAATTCACCCCTCCACTTT.

In nucleotides, the CDR3 is TGCAGTGGGGACAGCGGAAACACCATATATTTT. Protein: CSGDSGNTIYF. The rearrangement joins TRBV20-1 to TRBJ1-3; 7 positions match TRBD1. The junction had 1 base not matched to a gene; V was cut back by 7 bases and J by 4 bases. The CDR3 is 11 amino acids. Germline assignment: CDR1 DFQATT and CDR2 SNEGSKA (reference sequence).

This chain connects TRBV7-2 to TRBJ1-2; TRBD1 matches 8 bases. Germline assignment: CDR1 SGHTA and CDR2 FQGNSA. The V gene end was trimmed by 4 bases and the J gene end by 4 bases; junction bases not matched to a gene: 8. The CDR3 loop spans 15 amino acids. CDR3 sequence: CASSSIHGQGYGYTF. The DNA for the CDR3 is TGTGCCAGCAGCTCCATACATGGACAGGGCTATGGCTACACCTTC. The variable domain in full, with the rest retrieved from reference TRBV7-2 and TRBJ1-2, is GAGVSQSPSNKVTEKGKDVELRCDPISGHTALYWYRQSLGQGLEFLIYFQGNSAPDKSGLPSDRFSAERTGGSVSTLTIQRTQQEDSAVYLCASSSIHGQGYGYTFGSGTRLTVV.

The V gene is TRBV18, the J gene TRBJ2-5; D is uncertain. Trimming took off 2 bases at V and 1 base at J, with 5 bases between the two ends. CDR3 length: 13 amino acids. From germline, CDR1 is KGHSH and CDR2 LQKENI. CDR3 sequence: CASSPSSQETQYF. CDR3 DNA: TGTGCCAGCTCACCATCCAGCCAAGAGACCCAGTACTTC.

The chain is built from TRBV27 and TRBJ2-3; no clear D gene. The CDR3 length is 14 residues. V dropped 0 bases and J dropped 2 bases, with 6 bases sitting between them. Germline V gene lookup returns CDR1 MNHEY and CDR2 SMNVEV (reference sequence). CDR3 in DNA: TGTGCCAGCAGTTTATCCAGGAACACAGATACGCAGTATTTT. Protein sequence: CASSLSRNTDTQYF.

A single count supports this clone. The rearrangement uses TRBV3-1 (or the pseudogene TRBV3-2) and TRBJ1-4; D is unclear. Per germline, CDR1 LGHDT and CDR2 YNNKEL (reference sequence). The CDR3 is 13 residues long. V was trimmed by 4 bases and J by 8 bases, leaving 11 bases between them. The CDR3 loop reads CASSPRSGEKLFF. The DNA for the CDR3 is TGTGCCAGCAGCCCAAGATCTGGGGAAAAACTGTTTTTT.

This chain links TRBV5-1 with TRBJ1-2; a possible D gene is TRBD1 (5 bases). CDR1 is SGHRS and CDR2 is YFSETQ in the germline V gene. This CDR3 contains 16 residues. Trimming stripped 0 bases from V and 7 bases from J, with 19 bases between. The CDR3 spells CASSLEVGQGPGGYTF. Here the CDR3 DNA reads TGCGCCAGCAGCTTGGAGGTTGGGCAGGGACCCGGTGGCTACACCTTC.

The J gene is TRBJ1-2, the V gene TRBV12-3 or TRBV12-4, with D unclear. The CDR3 is 13 residues long. Trimming removed 7 bases from V and 5 bases from J, with 14 bases in between. The CDR3 region has the DNA TGTGCCAGCAACCTGGAGCAGGCTTATGGCTACACCTTC. Its protein is CASNLEQAYGYTF.

The chain employs TRBV25-1 and TRBJ1-6; 8 bases align to TRBD1. V shed 7 bases and J 0 bases; nucleotides not matched to a gene: 8. CDR3 size: 17 residues. CDR1 MGHDK and CDR2 SYGVNS come from the germline V gene. CDR3 loop: CASIARQGSSYNSPLHF. The CDR3, as DNA: TGTGCCAGCATAGCTAGACAGGGGAGCTCCTATAATTCACCCCTCCACTTT.

The CDR3 nucleotides read TGTGCCAGCAGTTCCTACTTGACAGAACAAGAGACCCAGTACTTC. This codes for CASSSYLTEQETQYF. The chain joins TRBV6-5 to TRBJ2-5; possibly TRBD1 for D (5 bases). CDR1 and CDR2 from the germline V gene are MNHEY and SVGAGI. The V and J ends lost 4 bases and 2 bases respectively, with 14 bases between them. This CDR3 has 15 amino acids.

V is TRBV6-2 or TRBV6-3 and J is TRBJ1-2, with 9 nucleotides matching TRBD1. Per the germline V gene, CDR1 is MNHEY and CDR2 is SVGEGT. The CDR3 has 14 amino acids. With V trimmed by 5 bases and J by 4 bases, 5 bases remained unmatched. The DNA for the CDR3 is TGTGCCAGCAGTGGACAGGGGATCGGCTATGGCTACACCTTC. It translates to CASSGQGIGYGYTF.

The V call is TRBV4-3, the J call TRBJ1-6, with D unresolved. The CDR3 is 16 amino acids. The ends were cut back, 1 base at V and 8 bases at J, with 15 bases in the middle. Germline V gives CDR1 LGHNA, CDR2 YSLEER. Here the CDR3 DNA reads TGCGCCAGCAGCCAAGTAATGTCAGCCGGGGATTCACCCCTCCACTTT. It translates to CASSQVMSAGDSPLHF.

The J gene is TRBJ2-2, the V gene TRBV5-1; D may be TRBD1 (5 bases). V shed 0 bases and J shed 1 base, with 7 bases lying between them. The CDR3 is made up of 15 amino acids. Germline assignment: CDR1 SGHRS and CDR2 YFSETQ. The CDR3 DNA is TGCGCCAGCAGCTTGGGGGGCAAGAACACCGGGGAGCTGTTTTTT. It is translated as CASSLGGKNTGELFF.

The chain is built from TRBV5-1 and TRBJ1-1; the D is unclear. This CDR3 is 14 amino acids long. The V gene lost 2 bases and the J gene lost 4 bases, with 12 bases spanning the gap. In germline, CDR1 is SGHRS, CDR2 YFSETQ. CDR3 sequence (DNA): TGCGCCAGCAGCTTTCAGAACGGGCGCACTGAAGCTTTCTTT. It specifies CASSFQNGRTEAFF.

This clone was counted once. V usage is TRBV18 and J usage is TRBJ1-6; D uncertain. Germline loops: CDR1 KGHSH, CDR2 LQKENI. Trimming pared 3 bases from V and 9 bases from J, leaving 9 bases between. The CDR3 is 13 residues long. The chain's CDR3 is CASSPEGFSPLHF. In DNA, the CDR3 is TGTGCCAGCTCACCGGAGGGTTTTTCACCCCTCCACTTT.

V usage is TRBV7-2 and J usage is TRBJ1-5; 7 bases map to TRBD1. This CDR3 spans 15 amino acids. CDR1 SGHTA and CDR2 FQGNSA come from the germline V gene. J was trimmed by 4 bases and V by 5 bases; bases with no gene match: 8. CDR3 sequence (DNA): TGTGCCAGCAGCACACGCACAGGGGCTAATCAGCCCCAGCATTTT. This gives the protein CASSTRTGANQPQHF.

V is TRBV7-2 and J is TRBJ1-5, with TRBD1 as a possible D gene (5 bases). Germline assignment: CDR1 SGHTA and CDR2 FQGNSA. This CDR3 is built from 13 residues. With 5 bases removed from V and 11 bases from J, the gap between germline ends came to 16 bases. In DNA form, the CDR3 reads TGTGCCAGCAGCCGGGACCGCTCAGAGGCCCAGCATTTT. The encoded protein is CASSRDRSEAQHF.

This clone was seen only once. The chain couples TRBV28 to TRBJ2-7; possibly TRBD1 for D (6 bases). The CDR3 is made up of 13 amino acids. CDR1 is MDHEN, CDR2 SYDVKM, per germline. The germline V and J ends were trimmed by 10 bases and 4 bases, with 17 bases remaining between them. In nucleotides, the CDR3 is TGTGCCACCCTGGAACAGGGCCCGTACGAGCAGTACTTC. Residues: CATLEQGPYEQYF.

This chain links TRBV10-3 with TRBJ2-7; D is possibly TRBD2 (6 bases). Germline V CDR1 and CDR2: ENHRY, SYGVKD. The length of the CDR3 is 16 residues. V lost 1 base to trimming and J lost 0 bases, with 13 bases between them. The CDR3 nucleotides are TGTGCCATCAGTGAGTTCGGGGCGGGGAGCTCCTACGAGCAGTACTTC. This encodes CAISEFGAGSSYEQYF.

The table lists this clone with a few counts. This rearrangement joins TRBV5-8 to TRBJ2-4; perhaps TRBD2 as D (6 bases). Per germline, CDR1 SGHTS and CDR2 YDEGEE. The CDR3 length is 15 residues. Trimming left V 0 bases short and J 7 bases short, with 14 bases between. The CDR3 spells CASSLATKRGNIQYF. The CDR3 DNA follows: TGTGCCAGCAGCTTGGCCACAAAACGGGGGAACATTCAGTACTTC.

V and J are TRBV7-2 and TRBJ2-5; D unclear. Germline-derived CDR1 and CDR2 are SGHTA and FQGNSA. The CDR3 totals 14 residues. Deletions cut 3 bases from V and 4 bases from J, with 12 bases between. CDR3 in amino acids: CASSLGSLRETQYF. The CDR3 bases are TGTGCCAGCAGCTTGGGTTCGCTACGAGAGACCCAGTACTTC.

CDR3 DNA: TGTGCCAGCAGGAATCAGATGGACCAGCCCCAGCATTTT. Protein product: CASRNQMDQPQHF. This rearrangement joins TRBV28 to TRBJ1-5, with D uncertain. This CDR3 spans 13 amino acids. V shed 6 bases and J shed 7 bases, with 13 bases lying between them. Germline CDR1 reads MDHEN; CDR2 reads SYDVKM. Using reference TRBV28 and TRBJ1-5 for the parts outside the CDR3, the full variable domain is DVKVTQSSRYLVKRTGEKVFLECVQDMDHENMFWYRQDPGLGLRLIYFSYDVKMKEKGDIPEGYSVSREKKERFSLILESASTNQTSMYLCASRNQMDQPQHFGDGTRLSIL.

This clone was seen once. The CDR3 DNA is TGTGCCAGCTCTCGGGAGGGGTACGAGCAGTACGTC. Encoded protein: CASSREGYEQYV. J is TRBJ2-7 and V is TRBV18, with TRBD2 matching 8 bases. The V and J ends lost 6 bases and 4 bases, in that order; junction bases with no gene match: 2. The CDR3 runs to 12 residues. Per the germline V gene, CDR1 is KGHSH and CDR2 is LQKENI.

As regards this clone: One end of the junction fails to match germline, which may point to a read error. The CDR3 region is CARSLGGGAPIVDEQFF. In nucleotides, the CDR3 is TGCGCCCGCAGCTTGGGGGGGGGCGCCCCTATAGTTGATGAGCAGTTCTTC. The chain links TRBV5-1 to TRBJ2-1, with a tentative D call TRBD2 (7 bases). The germline V gene encodes CDR1 SGHRS and CDR2 YFSETQ. The CDR3 is 17 residues long.

The chain employs TRBV27 and TRBJ1-3; D gene ambiguous. Deletions cut 2 bases from V and 0 bases from J, with 11 bases between. The CDR3 is 16 residues long. Germline V gives CDR1 MNHEY, CDR2 SMNVEV (reference sequence). The CDR3 loop reads CASSLLLPSSGNTIYF. The CDR3 coding sequence is TGTGCCAGCAGTTTACTGCTCCCGAGCTCTGGAAACACCATATATTTT.

V usage is TRBV9 and J usage is TRBJ2-2, with D unresolved. This CDR3 is built from 13 residues. The V and J ends lost 0 bases and 3 bases respectively, with 3 bases between them. Looked up from germline, CDR1 is SGDLS and CDR2 is YYNGEE. CDR3: CASSVAYTGELFF. CDR3 bases: TGTGCCAGCAGCGTAGCTTACACCGGGGAGCTGTTTTTT. Complete variable domain (other parts from reference TRBV9 and TRBJ2-2): DSGVTQTPKHLITATGQRVTLRCSPRSGDLSVYWYQQSLDQGLQFLIQYYNGEERAKGNILERFSAQQFPDLHSELNLSSLELGDSALYFCASSVAYTGELFFGEGSRLTVL.

Of note for this clone: Different DNA sequences within this sample yield the same CDR3. The chain combines TRBV5-1 with TRBJ1-1, with D possibly being TRBD1 (5 bases). CDR3 size: 13 residues. The germline V gene encodes CDR1 SGHRS and CDR2 YFSETQ. Trimming shortened V by 2 bases and J by 2 bases, and 7 bases separated the two germline ends. This CDR3 is CASSFQGNTEAFF. The CDR3 DNA reads as TGCGCCAGCAGCTTCCAGGGCAACACTGAAGCTTTCTTT. The whole variable domain, filled in from reference TRBV5-1 and TRBJ1-1, reads KAGVTQTPRYLIKTRGQQVTLSCSPISGHRSVSWYQQTPGQGLQFLFEYFSETQRNKGNFPGRFSGRQFSNSRSEMNVSTLELGDSALYLCASSFQGNTEAFFGQGTRLTVV.

This chain uses TRBV30 with TRBJ2-5; tentative D call: TRBD2 (6 bases). The length of the CDR3 is 16 residues. The germline CDR1 and CDR2 sequences are GTSNPN and SVGIG (reference sequence). Trimming pared 3 bases from V and 4 bases from J, leaving 21 bases between. The CDR3 reads CAWSGEAPIGTETQYF. CDR3 nucleotides: TGTGCCTGGAGCGGGGAGGCACCCATAGGGACAGAGACCCAGTACTTC.